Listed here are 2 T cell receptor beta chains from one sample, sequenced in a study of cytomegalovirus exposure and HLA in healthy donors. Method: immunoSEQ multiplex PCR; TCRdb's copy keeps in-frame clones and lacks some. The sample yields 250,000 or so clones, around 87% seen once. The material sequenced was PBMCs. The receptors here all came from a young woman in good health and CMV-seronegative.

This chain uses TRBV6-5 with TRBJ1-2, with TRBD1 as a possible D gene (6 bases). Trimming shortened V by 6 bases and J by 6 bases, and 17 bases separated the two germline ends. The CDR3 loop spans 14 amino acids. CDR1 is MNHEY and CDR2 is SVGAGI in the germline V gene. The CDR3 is CASSPRTELDGYTF. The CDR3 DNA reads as TGTGCCAGCAGCCCCCGGACAGAACTTGATGGCTACACCTTC.

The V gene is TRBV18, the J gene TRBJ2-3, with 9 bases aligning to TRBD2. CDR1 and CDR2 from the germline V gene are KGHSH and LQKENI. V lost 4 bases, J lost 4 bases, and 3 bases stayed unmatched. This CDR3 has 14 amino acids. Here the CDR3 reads CASSRLAESDTQYF. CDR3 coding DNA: TGTGCCAGCTCACGACTAGCGGAGTCAGATACGCAGTATTTT. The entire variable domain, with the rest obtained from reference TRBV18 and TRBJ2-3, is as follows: NAGVMQNPRHLVRRRGQEARLRCSPMKGHSHVYWYRQLPEEGLKFMVYLQKENIIDESGMPKERFSAEFPKEGPSILRIQQVVRGDSAAYFCASSRLAESDTQYFGPGTRLTVL.